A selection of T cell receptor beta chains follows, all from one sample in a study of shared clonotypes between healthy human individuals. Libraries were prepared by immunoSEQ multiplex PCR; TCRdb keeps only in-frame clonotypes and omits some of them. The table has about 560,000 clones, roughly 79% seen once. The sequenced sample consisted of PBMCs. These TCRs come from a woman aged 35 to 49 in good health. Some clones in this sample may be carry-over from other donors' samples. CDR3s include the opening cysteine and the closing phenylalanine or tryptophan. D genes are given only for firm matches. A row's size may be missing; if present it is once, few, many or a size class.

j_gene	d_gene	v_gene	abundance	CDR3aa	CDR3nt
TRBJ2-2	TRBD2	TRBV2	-	CASCREVGGELFF	TGTGCCAGCTGCCGGGAGGTGGGCGGGGAGCTGTTTTTT
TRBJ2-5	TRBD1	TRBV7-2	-	CASSLGGTGGLETQYF	TGTGCCAGCAGCTTAGGGGGGACAGGGGGCTTGGAGACCCAGTACTTC
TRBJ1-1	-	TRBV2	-	CASSDQLINTEAFF	TGTGCCAGCAGTGATCAACTGATTAACACTGAAGCTTTCTTT
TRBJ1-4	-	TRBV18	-	CASSLELQGEKLFF	TGTGCCAGCTCATTAGAGCTACAGGGAGAAAAACTGTTTTTT
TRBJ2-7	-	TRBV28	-	CASSPHRLPYEQYF	TGTGCCAGCAGTCCACACAGGTTACCCTACGAGCAGTACTTC
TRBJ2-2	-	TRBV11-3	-	CASSPTHTGELFF	TGTGCCAGCAGTCCTACCCACACCGGGGAGCTGTTTTTT
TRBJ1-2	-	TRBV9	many	CASSVRDGNYGYTF	TGTGCCAGCAGCGTAAGGGATGGGAACTATGGCTACACCTTC
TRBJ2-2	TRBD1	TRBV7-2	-	CASIFGSTGPTGELFF	TGTGCCAGCATCTTCGGCTCGACAGGGCCCACCGGGGAGCTGTTTTTT
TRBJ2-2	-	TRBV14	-	CASSPNTGELFF	TGTGCCAGCAGCCCGAACACCGGGGAGCTGTTTTTT
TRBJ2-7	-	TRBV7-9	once	CASSPRGPHEQYF	TGTGCCAGCAGCCCCCGGGGGCCCCACGAGCAGTACTTC
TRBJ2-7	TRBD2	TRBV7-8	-	CASSSGLATREQYF	TGTGCCAGCAGCTCGGGACTAGCAACGAGGGAGCAGTACTTC
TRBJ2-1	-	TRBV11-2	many	CASSLDSRYSYNEQFF	TGTGCCAGCAGCTTAGATTCAAGATATTCCTACAATGAGCAGTTCTTC
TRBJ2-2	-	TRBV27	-	CASKFSGTANTGELFF	TGTGCCAGCAAATTCTCGGGGACTGCGAACACCGGGGAGCTGTTTTTT
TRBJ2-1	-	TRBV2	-	CASSKLGNEQFF	TGTGCCAGCAGCAAGCTAGGAAATGAGCAGTTCTTC
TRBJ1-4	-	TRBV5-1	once	CASSLGDNEKLFF	TGCGCCAGCAGCTTGGGGGATAATGAAAAACTGTTTTTT
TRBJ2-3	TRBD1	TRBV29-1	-	CSVVSPGQSTDTQYF	TGCAGCGTTGTATCTCCGGGACAGAGCACAGATACGCAGTATTTT
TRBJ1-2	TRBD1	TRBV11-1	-	CASSLPGDRSSTF	TGTGCCAGCAGCTTACCAGGGGACAGGTCGAGCACCTTC
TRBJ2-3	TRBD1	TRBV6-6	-	CASSNRQGAVDTQYF	TGTGCCAGCAGCAATCGTCAGGGGGCAGTCGATACGCAGTATTTT
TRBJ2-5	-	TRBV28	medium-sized	CASSGYQETQYF	TGTGCCAGCAGTGGGTACCAAGAGACCCAGTACTTC
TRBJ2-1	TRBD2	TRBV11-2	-	CASSPRLAGDLGNEQFF	TGTGCCAGCAGCCCAAGACTAGCGGGAGACTTGGGTAATGAGCAGTTCTTC
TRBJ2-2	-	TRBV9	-	CASSVVRGGELFF	TGTGCCAGCAGCGTAGTAAGGGGCGGGGAGCTGTTTTTT
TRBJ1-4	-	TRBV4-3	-	CASSQVPVEKLFF	TGCGCCAGCAGCCAAGTCCCCGTTGAAAAACTGTTTTTT
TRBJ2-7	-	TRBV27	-	CASSPTGLNYEQYF	TGTGCCAGCAGTCCCACGGGACTCAACTACGAGCAGTACTTC
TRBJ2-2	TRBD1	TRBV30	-	CAWSRTGVTGELFF	TGTGCCTGGAGTAGGACAGGGGTCACCGGGGAGCTGTTTTTT
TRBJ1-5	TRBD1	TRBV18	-	CASSFFDRDFNQPQHF	TGTGCCAGCTCATTTTTTGACAGGGACTTCAATCAGCCCCAGCATTTT
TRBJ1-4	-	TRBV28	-	CASGASGEKLFF	TGTGCCAGCGGGGCTTCGGGTGAAAAACTGTTTTTT
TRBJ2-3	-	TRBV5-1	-	CASSLAGPDTQYF	TGCGCCAGCAGCTTGGCAGGGCCGGATACGCAGTATTTT
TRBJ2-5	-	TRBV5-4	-	CASSSGRGWETQYF	TGTGCCAGCAGCTCTGGAAGGGGCTGGGAGACCCAGTACTTC
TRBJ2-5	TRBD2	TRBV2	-	CASSELAGGGETQYF	TGTGCCAGCAGTGAATTAGCGGGAGGTGGTGAGACCCAGTACTTC
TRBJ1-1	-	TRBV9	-	CASSVGQPNTEAFF	TGTGCCAGCAGCGTAGGCCAGCCGAACACTGAAGCTTTCTTT
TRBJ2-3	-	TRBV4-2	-	CASSQRTDTQYF	TGTGCCAGCAGCCAACGCACAGATACGCAGTATTTT
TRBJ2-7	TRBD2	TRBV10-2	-	CASRGTSGPNYEQYF	TGCGCCAGCAGGGGGACTAGCGGTCCAAACTACGAGCAGTACTTC
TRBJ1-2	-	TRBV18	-	CASSPSREGYGYTF	TGTGCCAGCTCACCCTCCAGGGAGGGCTATGGCTACACCTTC
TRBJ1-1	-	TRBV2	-	CASGLVGAGMNTEAFF	TGTGCCAGCGGACTGGTAGGGGCCGGAATGAACACTGAAGCTTTCTTT
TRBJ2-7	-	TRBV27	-	CASSTPERPVYEQYF	TGTGCCAGCAGTACCCCGGAGCGTCCCGTCTACGAGCAGTACTTC
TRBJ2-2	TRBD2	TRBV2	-	CASSGLAGNTGELFF	TGTGCCAGCAGTGGCCTAGCGGGGAACACCGGGGAGCTGTTTTTT
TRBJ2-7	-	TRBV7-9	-	CASPRDRTYEQYF	TGTGCCAGCCCCCGGGACCGCACCTACGAGCAGTACTTC
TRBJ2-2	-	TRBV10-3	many	CAIMSGNTGELFF	TGTGCCATCATGTCAGGGAACACCGGGGAGCTGTTTTTT
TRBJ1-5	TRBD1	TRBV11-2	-	CASSWGTGGDQPQHF	TGTGCCAGCAGCTGGGGGACAGGGGGAGATCAGCCCCAGCATTTT
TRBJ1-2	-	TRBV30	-	CAWSPLPDLFTF	TGTGCCTGGAGTCCCTTACCCGATTTGTTCACCTTC
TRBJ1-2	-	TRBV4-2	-	CASSQGGSLYNGYTF	TGTGCCAGCAGCCAAGGCGGGTCCCTCTATAACGGCTACACCTTC
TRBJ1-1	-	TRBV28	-	CASSLSQGRRNTEAFF	TGTGCCAGCAGTTTATCCCAGGGACGGAGGAACACTGAAGCTTTCTTT
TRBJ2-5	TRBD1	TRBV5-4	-	CASTKDRVETQYF	TGTGCCAGCACCAAGGACAGGGTCGAGACCCAGTACTTC
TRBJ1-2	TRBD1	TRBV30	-	CAWTRQGDPYGYTF	TGTGCCTGGACCCGACAGGGAGATCCCTATGGCTACACCTTC
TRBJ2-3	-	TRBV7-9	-	CASSNGFTDTQYF	TGTGCCAGCAGTAACGGTTTCACAGATACGCAGTATTTT
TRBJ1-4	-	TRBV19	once	CASSKAGREKLFF	TGTGCCAGTAGTAAGGCAGGACGAGAAAAACTGTTTTTT
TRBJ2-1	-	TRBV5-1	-	CASSESASYNEQFF	TGCGCCAGCAGTGAATCCGCCTCCTACAATGAGCAGTTCTTC
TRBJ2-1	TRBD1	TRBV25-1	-	CASSGTGGSNQFF	TGTGCCAGCAGTGGGACAGGGGGCTCTAACCAGTTCTTC
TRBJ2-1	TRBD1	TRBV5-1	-	CASSLVTGGYNEQFF	TGCGCCAGCAGCTTGGTCACAGGGGGGTATAATGAGCAGTTCTTC
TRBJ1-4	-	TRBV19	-	CASTALATNEKLFF	TGTGCCAGCACTGCCTTGGCAACTAATGAAAAACTGTTTTTT
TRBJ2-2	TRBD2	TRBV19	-	CASSIGGSTGELFF	TGTGCCAGTAGTATAGGCGGGAGCACCGGGGAGCTGTTTTTT
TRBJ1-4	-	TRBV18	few	CASSPPGAAQNEKLFF	TGTGCCAGCTCACCACCCGGGGCCGCCCAGAATGAAAAACTGTTTTTT
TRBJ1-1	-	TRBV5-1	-	CASSLANVFEGTTEAFF	TGCGCCAGCAGCTTGGCCAATGTCTTTGAAGGGACCACTGAAGCTTTCTTT
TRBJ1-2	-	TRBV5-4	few	CASSQDSLSYGYTF	TGTGCCAGCAGTCAGGACAGCCTCTCCTATGGCTACACCTTC
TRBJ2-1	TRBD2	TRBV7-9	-	CARRYGLAGPFGLDNEQFF	TGTGCCAGACGATACGGACTAGCGGGACCCTTTGGGTTGGATAATGAGCAGTTCTTC